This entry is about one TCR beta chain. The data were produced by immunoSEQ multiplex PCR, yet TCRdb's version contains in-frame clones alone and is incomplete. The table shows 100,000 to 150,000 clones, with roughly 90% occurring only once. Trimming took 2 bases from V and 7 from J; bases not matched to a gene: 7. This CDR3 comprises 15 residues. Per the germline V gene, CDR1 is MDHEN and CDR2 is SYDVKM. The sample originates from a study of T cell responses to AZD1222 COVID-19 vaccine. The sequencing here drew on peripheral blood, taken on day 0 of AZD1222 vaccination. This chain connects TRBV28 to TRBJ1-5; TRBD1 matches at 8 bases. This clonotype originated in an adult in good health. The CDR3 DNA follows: TGTGCCAGCAGTTTACGGACAGGGATAGACCAGCCCCAGCATTTT. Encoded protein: CASSLRTGIDQPQHF.